The sequence of this T cell receptor (beta chain) was determined in a study of human T cells and chemical hapten exposure (dated by TCRdb to the early 2020s). Concerning the study at large: Libraries were combined into a pool for sequencing, and differences in TCR yield between samples came mainly from small differences in library volumes within the pool. From each blood RNA sample, both TCR alpha and TCR beta chains were sequenced. The study tracked peripheral blood TCR repertoire changes in vivo during primary and secondary sensitization to the hapten diphenylcyclopropenone (DPC) in alopecia patients. What the study reported, not specific to this receptor: Repeated subsampling changed both the strength of the expansion versus patch-test correlation and the threshold at which the correlation became significant. The number of TCRs above 1 in 1000 frequency did not change with DPC sensitization; there was no evidence of global repertoire structure alterations.

Receptor amplification or capture employed RACE. Sequenced on a NextSeq 500. During library preparation, unique molecular identifiers were attached to individual cDNA molecules so that TCRs could be counted in a quantitative, reproducible way. From the authors' description of their analysis: Samples had a median of approximately 96,000 TCRs, with a range from about 23,224 to 750,000. V, J and CDR3 annotation of the TCR reads was performed with the Decombinator software suite. For PS versus PT1 abundance plots, all samples were subsampled to the same number of TCRs (28,000). TCRs were defined as expanded if absent before sensitization and observed at least eight times at the 2-week time point. TCRdb redid the processing of the public reads, applying fastp at Q25 and MiXCR, and retained in-frame beta chains. Rows are unified per CDR3 protein, each entry keeping the most common DNA and genes. TCRdb's processing, not the authors' own work, is the source of the V and J calls. Within this sample are roughly 100,000 distinct CDR3 sequences, with about 10% of them counted one time only. Around 3% of the sample comes from the top ten.

The table lists this clonotype with many counts. Its antigen remains undetermined. No much larger clonotype is one base removed from it; base qualities were not supplied. The time point label corresponds to: healthy volunteer bleed at 2 weeks. Total RNA was isolated from unfractionated whole blood collected in Tempus Blood RNA tubes. About 5 healthy volunteers served as TCR sequencing controls and were bled at day 0, 2 weeks and 6 weeks. The TCR comes from a female donor in good health. Some clones in this sample may be carry-over from other donors' samples. Material for sequencing was whole blood.

The DNA sequence reads TGCGCCAGCAGCCAAGGACAGTTCTCTGGAAACACCATATATTTT. This gives the protein CASSQGQFSGNTIYF. In this chain, TRBV4-1 is recombined with TRBJ1-3; the D gene is perhaps TRBD1, from 5 matching bases. The CDR1 and CDR2 encoded by the germline V gene are MGHRA and YSYEKL. Trimming at the junction amounts to 1 base on V and 0 bases on J, and the germline ends lie 7 bases apart. Counted from cysteine to phenylalanine, this CDR3 has 15 amino acids. The CDR3 DNA has 45 bases and is translated from base 1.